The rows below give T cell receptor beta chains drawn from one sample of a study of blood T cells in healthy people across ages. TCRdb redid the calling of the 5' RACE reads with MiXCR, one entry per CDR3 protein. The sample has hundreds of thousands of distinct CDR3 sequences; around 38% are singletons. The sequenced material came from blood. The receptors originated from a man at least 80 years old in good health. Both conserved end residues are part of each CDR3. Each record gives: J gene, V gene, D gene, clone size, CDR3 DNA, CDR3 protein. A D gene is named only where the DNA matches it firmly. For some rows the clone size is stated as once, few or many, or as a class when expanded; others skip it.

TRBJ2-7 | TRBV3-1 | . | . | TGTGCCAGCAGCCAAGACTCACAGATCTCCTACGAGCAGTACTTC | CASSQDSQISYEQYF
TRBJ2-7 | TRBV12-3/TRBV12-4 | . | . | TGTGCCAGCAGTTTTAGTACCGGATTCTACGAGCAGTACTTC | CASSFSTGFYEQYF
TRBJ2-5 | TRBV20-1 | TRBD1 | . | TGCAGTGCGGCGGGACAGGGCGATCAAGAGAACCAGTACTTC | CSAAGQGDQENQYF
TRBJ1-1 | TRBV12-3/TRBV12-4 | . | few | TGTGCCAGCAGTGCGGGGGAAGGAAGCACTGAAGCTTTCTTT | CASSAGEGSTEAFF
TRBJ1-2 | TRBV4-3 | TRBD1 | many | TGCGCCAGCAGCCAACGGGACAGGGCCACCTATGGCTACACCTTC | CASSQRDRATYGYTF
TRBJ2-7 | TRBV6-1 | TRBD1 | . | TGTGCCAGCATTCGGGACAGGCGGTACGAGCAGTACTTC | CASIRDRRYEQYF
TRBJ2-7 | TRBV7-2 | TRBD2 | many | TGTGCCAGCAGCCTGGGACTAGCGATCTACGAGCAGTACTTC | CASSLGLAIYEQYF
TRBJ2-5 | TRBV29-1 | . | . | TGCAGCGTTAGTCGGGAGACGGAGACCCAGTACTTC | CSVSRETETQYF
TRBJ2-5 | TRBV20-1 | . | few | TGCAGTGCTGGGCGGACCTCAGAAGAGACCCAGTACTTC | CSAGRTSEETQYF
TRBJ2-5 | TRBV7-2 | TRBD1 | once | TGTGCCAGCAGCCCGACCGGGACAGGGTCGGAGACCCAGTACTTC | CASSPTGTGSETQYF
TRBJ1-2 | TRBV2 | TRBD1 | . | TGTGCCAGCAGTACGACAGGGAACTATGGCTACACCTTC | CASSTTGNYGYTF
TRBJ2-6 | TRBV6-2/TRBV6-3 | . | few | TGTGCCAGCAGCCAAAATAAGCTAACTGGGGCCAACGTCCTGACTTTC | CASSQNKLTGANVLTF
TRBJ2-5 | TRBV5-5 | . | . | TGTGCCAGCAGCGGCGGATGGGAGACCCAGTACTTC | CASSGGWETQYF